This T cell receptor (beta chain) was obtained from a study of identical twins. Study results and caveats: Twin sharing of out-of-frame TCR alpha was underestimated by models in monozygotic pairs.

The germline V gene encodes CDR1 SGHRS and CDR2 YFSETQ. The CDR3 contains 13 residues. The junction had 7 bases not matched to a gene; V was cut back by 9 bases and J by 3 bases. About this clonotype itself: Its antigen is undetermined.

TCRdb re-called the 5' RACE reads through MiXCR, storing one row per CDR3 protein. The repertoire includes nearly 250,000 distinct CDR3 sequences, 5.5% to 8% of them detected once, and 3.5% to 4% sits in the top ten. This sample also appeared in a second study, on yellow fever vaccine responses in identical twins.

The chain links TRBV5-1 to TRBJ2-5; 8 bases are shared with TRBD2. The clonotype comes from a young woman in good health. The sample consisted of memory (CD45RO+) T cells sorted from blood. The chain's CDR3 is CATSPTSEETQYF. DNA for the CDR3: TGCGCCACCTCCCCGACTAGCGAAGAGACCCAGTACTTC.